The 31 T cell receptor beta chains given below trace back to one sample, sequenced in a study of T-cell memory formation after mild COVID-19 (dated by TCRdb to the early 2020s). Library preparation was by 5' RACE. Sequencing instrument: Illumina NovaSeq 6000. TCRdb reanalyzed the raw reads on its own, using fastp at Q25 for trimming and MiXCR for clone calling, and kept in-frame beta chains. Under each unique CDR3 protein, matching rows form one entry showing the most common genes and DNA. The sample profile shows about 150,000 distinct CDR3 sequences; roughly 28% of them were found once. The ten biggest clones cover 9.5% to 15% of the sample. The sequenced material came from PBMCs or a T cell subset sorted from them (not recorded which). Every receptor here comes from an adult woman who had mild COVID-19 (a few samples of this study predate the infection). The sample titles of this study are shuffled in the database, so cell type and time point are left out; the donor was told from shared clones.

The chain employs TRBV4-2 and TRBJ2-3; possible D gene TRBD2, 5 bases. The germline gives CDR1 LGHNA, CDR2 YNFKEQ. Trimming took 1 base from V and 0 from J, leaving 23 bases between them. The CDR3 contains 20 residues. CDR3 amino acids: CASSQGLGGGKGSSTDTQYF. The CDR3 DNA sequence: TGTGCCAGCAGCCAAGGGTTGGGTGGAGGAAAAGGCTCTAGCACAGATACGCAGTATTTT.

This clonotype was counted between two and nine times. The chain combines TRBV19 with TRBJ2-3; 10 nucleotides agree with TRBD1. The germline V gene encodes CDR1 LNHDA and CDR2 SQIVND (reference sequence). Unmatched junction bases numbered 3, after V lost 6 bases and J lost 0 bases. The CDR3 has 15 residues. CDR3 DNA: TGTGCCAGTAGGCGGACAGGGGGTAGCACAGATACGCAGTATTTT. Residues: CASRRTGGSTDTQYF.

This clonotype was counted only a few times. The V call is TRBV5-1, the J call TRBJ1-2, with D perhaps matching TRBD1 (5 bases). V was shortened by 1 base and J by 2 bases, with 12 bases between the two germline ends. Germline V CDR1 and CDR2: SGHRS, YFSETQ. The CDR3 is 15 residues long. CDR3 sequence: CASSLSPGTNYGYTF. DNA for the CDR3: TGCGCCAGCAGCTTGAGTCCCGGGACCAACTATGGCTACACCTTC.

This clonotype was seen once. The gene calls are TRBV12-3 or TRBV12-4 and TRBJ1-6; 8 bases are shared with TRBD1. V lost 7 bases and J lost 8; bases outside the gene matches: 13. CDR3 size: 16 residues. CDR3 sequence reads: CASNTAQGAGYSPLHF. CDR3 coding DNA: TGTGCCAGCAATACCGCCCAGGGGGCCGGCTATTCACCCCTCCACTTT.

The chain is built from TRBV5-5 and TRBJ2-2; TRBD2 agrees at 10 bases. The CDR3 totals 19 residues. V shed 5 bases, J shed 0 bases, and the junction held 13 bases outside the gene matches. Looked up from germline, CDR1 is SGHKS and CDR2 is YYEKEE (reference sequence). CDR3 in amino acids: CASRLTPGTSASNTGELFF. The CDR3 region has the DNA TGTGCCAGCAGACTTACCCCCGGGACTAGCGCCTCGAACACCGGGGAGCTGTTTTTT.

The chain joins TRBV15 to TRBJ2-3; TRBD2 might be the D (6 bases). Per the germline V gene, CDR1 is LNHNV and CDR2 is YYDKDF (reference sequence). This CDR3 is built from 13 residues. V was pared by 3 bases and J by 6 bases, with 10 bases between. The CDR3 nucleotides read TGTGCCACCAGCAGGGGGGGAACGGATACGCAGTATTTT. This gives the protein CATSRGGTDTQYF.

V is TRBV7-6 and J is TRBJ1-2; D gene unclear. CDR3 length equals 14 residues. Per germline, CDR1 SGHVS and CDR2 FNYEAQ. V lost 4 bases and J lost 0, with 9 bases in between. This CDR3 is CASSSSEANYGYTF. The CDR3 nucleotides read TGTGCCAGCAGCTCAAGTGAGGCTAACTATGGCTACACCTTC. Full variable domain (remainder filled in from reference TRBV7-6 and TRBJ1-2): GAGVSQSPRYKVTKRGQDVALRCDPISGHVSLYWYRQALGQGPEFLTYFNYEAQQDKSGLPNDRFSAERPEGSISTLTIQRTEQRDSAMYRCASSSSEANYGYTFGSGTRLTVV.

This clonotype was seen a handful of times. The V and J genes are TRBV13 and TRBJ1-1; D is unclear. Looked up from germline, CDR1 is PRHDT and CDR2 is FYEKMQ (reference sequence). Trimming removed 6 bases from V and 4 bases from J, with 9 bases in between. The CDR3 has 12 residues. CDR3 sequence: CASSSLITEAFF. Here the CDR3 DNA reads TGTGCCAGCAGTTCGCTGATCACTGAAGCTTTCTTT.

The chain uses TRBV21-1 and TRBJ2-7; the table's TRBD1 call for D was not verified on the DNA. TRBV21-1 counts as a pseudogene. CDR3 length equals 15 residues. The CDR3 loop is CASSPTGEDSYEQYF. As DNA, the CDR3 is TGTGCCAGCAGCCCAACGGGGGAGGACTCCTACGAGCAGTACTTC.

This chain links TRBV5-1 with TRBJ2-1; 13 nucleotides line up with TRBD2. The CDR3 is 18 amino acids. V lost 4 bases to trimming and J lost 3 bases; unmatched junction nucleotides: 10. Germline V gene data show CDR1 as SGHRS and CDR2 as YFSETQ. The CDR3 DNA is TGCGCCAGCAGCGTGGGACTAGCGGGGTACCAGGGCTACAATGAGCAGTTCTTC. Translation: CASSVGLAGYQGYNEQFF.

The table lists this clonotype with a few counts. The J gene is TRBJ2-3, the V gene TRBV18; 9 bases are a match to TRBD2. There are 15 residues in the CDR3. CDR1 KGHSH and CDR2 LQKENI come from the germline V gene. The ends lost 4 bases at V and 6 bases at J; junction bases unmatched: 8. The CDR3 loop reads CASSLPGLAADTQYF. CDR3 in DNA: TGTGCCAGCTCACTACCGGGACTAGCAGCCGATACGCAGTATTTT.

In this sample, this clonotype turned up a few times. The rearrangement uses TRBV12-3 or TRBV12-4 and TRBJ2-5, with D unclear. Trimming cost V 2 bases and J 2 bases, with 9 bases left between them. This CDR3 has 14 amino acids. Here the CDR3 reads CASSLRRQQETQYF. In DNA form, the CDR3 reads TGTGCCAGCAGTTTAAGGCGTCAGCAAGAGACCCAGTACTTC.

This clonotype was seen a single time. The chain is built from TRBV20-1 and TRBJ1-6; 7 positions match TRBD1. The junction had 10 bases not matched to a gene; V was cut back by 0 bases and J by 5 bases. The germline CDR1 and CDR2 sequences are DFQATT and SNEGSKA (reference sequence). The length of the CDR3 is 17 residues. The CDR3 bases are TGCAGTGCTAGAGAGACAGGGTCAGTCCGGAATAATTCACCCCTCCACTTT. Protein sequence: CSARETGSVRNNSPLHF.

The rearrangement links TRBV7-2 to TRBJ2-6; 7 nucleotides agree with TRBD2. The junction had 14 bases not matched to a gene; V was cut back by 6 bases and J by 0 bases. CDR1 is SGHTA, CDR2 FQGNSA, per germline. The CDR3 extends over 19 amino acids. The CDR3 region is CASRRIAGGPLSGANVLTF. The DNA of the CDR3 is TGTGCCAGCAGGAGAATAGCGGGCGGTCCCCTCTCTGGGGCCAACGTCCTGACTTTC.

This sequence joins TRBV9 and TRBJ1-1; 7 nucleotides match TRBD1. CDR1 and CDR2 (germline): SGDLS, YYNGEE. Losses at the gene ends were 3 bases for V and 6 bases for J; bases not matched to a gene: 8. The CDR3 runs to 14 residues. The CDR3 DNA reads as TGTGCCAGCAGCGCCCGACAGGGCTCGGCTGAAGCTTTCTTT. It specifies CASSARQGSAEAFF.

In its sample, this clonotype was seen a few times. This chain uses TRBV6-5 with TRBJ1-1; possibly TRBD1 for D (5 bases). V gave up 4 bases and J gave up 6 bases, with 9 bases separating them. The CDR3 extends over 12 amino acids. The germline V gene has CDR1 MNHEY and CDR2 SVGAGI. Here the CDR3 reads CASSFGGAEAFF. CDR3 in DNA: TGTGCCAGCAGTTTTGGGGGGGCTGAAGCTTTCTTT.

This sequence joins TRBV7-3 and TRBJ2-1; the D call may be TRBD1 or TRBD2 (5 bases each). V was trimmed by 4 bases and J by 9 bases, leaving 10 bases between them. In germline, CDR1 is SGHTA, CDR2 FQGTGA. The CDR3 covers 12 residues. CDR3 coding DNA: TGTGCCAGCAGCTCCGGGGCCGCTGAGCAGTTCTTC. It is translated as CASSSGAAEQFF.

CDR3 DNA sequence: TGTGCCAGCAGTTACGGACTAGCGGGAGGGCCCGATGAGCAGTTCTTC. It specifies CASSYGLAGGPDEQFF. The V and J genes are TRBV6-6 and TRBJ2-1, with 15 bases aligning to TRBD2. The CDR3 loop spans 16 amino acids. V gave up 2 bases and J gave up 8 bases; unmatched junction bases: 4. Germline CDR1 is MNHNY and CDR2 is SVGAGI (reference sequence).

The chain uses TRBV12-3 or TRBV12-4 and TRBJ2-4, with D uncertain. This CDR3 has 14 residues. Trimming shortened V by 1 base and J by 9 bases, and 13 bases separated the two germline ends. CDR3 bases: TGTGCCAGCAGTTTAGGAAGGTCGAGGAGCATTCAGTACTTC. It specifies CASSLGRSRSIQYF.

This clonotype was counted many times. This rearrangement joins TRBV29-1 to TRBJ2-7, with D possibly TRBD2 on 6 matching bases. This CDR3 has 16 amino acids. V lost 8 bases to trimming and J lost 5 bases, with 28 bases between them. The germline V gene has CDR1 SQVTM and CDR2 ANQGSEA. CDR3 amino acids: CSPTRDSLRGLHEQYF. The DNA of the CDR3 is TGCAGCCCCACCCGGGACTCACTAAGGGGACTCCACGAGCAGTACTTC.

The V and J genes are TRBV11-2 and TRBJ1-4; perhaps TRBD1 as D (5 bases). V was cut by 5 bases and J by 5 bases, with 15 bases left in between. The CDR3 length is 15 residues. CDR1 and CDR2 (germline): SGHAT, FQNNGV. This CDR3 is CASSTRKGANEKLFF. CDR3 DNA sequence: TGTGCCAGCAGCACCCGAAAAGGGGCCAATGAAAAACTGTTTTTT.

This clonotype was seen just once. The chain links TRBV20-1 to TRBJ2-5; TRBD1 aligns across 11 bases. V shed 8 bases, J shed 4 bases, and the junction held 6 bases outside the gene matches. Germline V lookup: CDR1 DFQATT, CDR2 SNEGSKA (reference sequence). The CDR3 length is 13 residues. CDR3 loop: CSLSDRGRETQYF. The DNA for the CDR3 is TGCAGTCTCTCGGACAGGGGGCGAGAGACCCAGTACTTC.

The J gene is TRBJ2-1, the V gene TRBV5-1; 12 bases map to TRBD2. Germline V CDR1 and CDR2: SGHRS, YFSETQ. CDR3 length equals 17 residues. J was trimmed by 5 bases and V by 4 bases; bases with no gene match: 10. The DNA for the CDR3 is TGCGCCAGCAGCCGGCTAGCGGGGGGGCAGGGCAACAATGAGCAGTTCTTC. Protein: CASSRLAGGQGNNEQFF.

At least ten counts were recorded for this clonotype. This chain joins TRBV29-1 and TRBJ2-1; D is perhaps TRBD2 (5 bases). V was pared by 5 bases and J by 4 bases, with 12 bases between. The germline gives CDR1 SQVTM, CDR2 ANQGSEA. This CDR3 region has 13 residues. This CDR3 is CSVPGVKYNEQFF. Written as DNA, the CDR3 is TGCAGCGTTCCCGGGGTGAAATACAATGAGCAGTTCTTC.

This clonotype has more than one count but fewer than ten. The chain recombines TRBV7-2 with TRBJ2-6, with 10 bases lining up with TRBD1. The germline V gene encodes CDR1 SGHTA and CDR2 FQGNSA. There are 18 residues in the CDR3. The V gene end was trimmed by 7 bases and the J gene end by 4 bases; junction bases not matched to a gene: 13. CDR3 region: CASNVRDRGSLGANVLTF. The CDR3, as DNA: TGTGCCAGCAACGTCCGGGACAGGGGATCTCTAGGGGCCAACGTCCTGACTTTC. The full variable domain, rest sourced from reference TRBV7-2 and TRBJ2-6, is GAGVSQSPSNKVTEKGKDVELRCDPISGHTALYWYRQSLGQGLEFLIYFQGNSAPDKSGLPSDRFSAERTGGSVSTLTIQRTQQEDSAVYLCASNVRDRGSLGANVLTFGAGSRLTVL.

The V and J genes are TRBV5-1 and TRBJ2-1; D may be TRBD2 (5 bases). Trimming cost V 1 base and J 5 bases, with 10 bases left between them. CDR1 is SGHRS and CDR2 is YFSETQ in the germline V gene. This CDR3 has 14 amino acids. Here the CDR3 DNA reads TGCGCCAGCAGCTTGTATGGACTTAACAATGAGCAGTTCTTC. This encodes CASSLYGLNNEQFF.

V and J are TRBV10-3 and TRBJ2-1, with D perhaps matching TRBD2 (5 bases). Deletions cut 3 bases from V and 8 bases from J, with 14 bases between. This CDR3 has 14 amino acids. CDR1 ENHRY and CDR2 SYGVKD come from the germline V gene. This chain's CDR3 is CAISEGGEGHEQFF. DNA of the CDR3: TGTGCCATCAGTGAAGGCGGAGAGGGTCATGAGCAGTTCTTC.

The chain is built from TRBV6-2 or TRBV6-3 and TRBJ2-5; 13 bases fit TRBD2. Germline V lookup: CDR1 MNHEY, CDR2 SVGEGT. V trimming: 6 bases; J trimming: 10 bases; junction bases outside the gene matches: 11. This CDR3 contains 15 residues. Here the CDR3 reads CASSLGLAGVVNQYF. In DNA form, the CDR3 reads TGTGCCAGCAGCCTCGGACTAGCGGGAGTAGTGAACCAGTACTTC.

This clonotype was seen at least ten times. The chain combines TRBV5-1 with TRBJ2-3; possible D gene TRBD1, 5 bases. The CDR3 runs to 14 residues. V shed 4 bases and J shed 2 bases, with 11 bases lying between them. In germline, CDR1 is SGHRS, CDR2 YFSETQ. CDR3 amino acids: CASSGDRFTDTQYF. The CDR3 nucleotides are TGCGCCAGCAGCGGTGACAGATTCACAGATACGCAGTATTTT.

The J gene is TRBJ1-5, the V gene TRBV5-1; TRBD1 matches 9 bases. This CDR3 has 15 residues. With V trimmed by 0 bases and J by 7 bases, 5 bases remained unmatched. Germline V lookup: CDR1 SGHRS, CDR2 YFSETQ. The CDR3 here is CASSLDGTGSQPQHF. CDR3 coding DNA: TGCGCCAGCAGCTTGGACGGGACAGGGTCCCAGCCCCAGCATTTT.

The rearrangement joins TRBV7-2 to TRBJ2-7; D gene uncertain. Trimming removed 5 bases from V and 1 base from J, with 9 bases in between. The length of the CDR3 is 13 residues. Germline V gene data show CDR1 as SGHTA and CDR2 as FQGNSA. The CDR3 spells CASSQAISYEQYF. CDR3 coding DNA: TGTGCCAGCAGCCAAGCTATTTCCTACGAGCAGTACTTC.